The clone carrying this T cell receptor (beta chain) appeared once. Antigen specificity is unknown. This entry is derived from a study of shared clonotypes between healthy human individuals. Sequencing used immunoSEQ multiplex PCR; TCRdb keeps in-frame clones, though not all of them. The sample lists millions of clones; around 96% were seen once. Whole-study results and caveats: Among the subsets, naive ones generally showed larger estimated richness than memory ones. Naive CD4 clonotypes were shared across a handful of donors at 4.5% to 6.5%.

Naive CD8 cells comprised CD45RO-negative, CCR7-positively selected cells, excluding terminally differentiated effector memory CD45RA+ cells. Per the germline V gene, CDR1 is SGDLS and CDR2 is YYNGEE. This CDR3 is 17 amino acids long. V was trimmed by 2 bases and J by 1 base, leaving 18 bases between them. V is TRBV9 and J is TRBJ1-1; D gene uncertain. The sample consisted of naive CD8+ T cells sorted from blood. The sequence derives from a young man in good health. The chain's CDR3 is CASSVWAVTSSNTEAFF. The CDR3 bases are TGTGCCAGCAGCGTGTGGGCAGTTACCTCTTCGAACACTGAAGCTTTCTTT.